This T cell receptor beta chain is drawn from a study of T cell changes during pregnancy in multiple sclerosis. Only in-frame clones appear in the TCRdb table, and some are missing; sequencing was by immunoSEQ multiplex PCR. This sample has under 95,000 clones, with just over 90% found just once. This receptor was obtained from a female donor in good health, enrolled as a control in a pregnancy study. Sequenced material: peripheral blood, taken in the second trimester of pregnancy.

In DNA form, the CDR3 reads TGCGCCAGCAGCTCGGACAGGACGGAGGGCTACACCTTC. It specifies CASSSDRTEGYTF. The J gene is TRBJ1-2, the V gene TRBV5-1; TRBD1 aligns across 7 bases. V lost 3 bases to trimming and J lost 8 bases; unmatched junction nucleotides: 7. The CDR3 covers 13 residues. Germline lookup yields CDR1 SGHRS and CDR2 YFSETQ. The full variable domain, rest sourced from reference TRBV5-1 and TRBJ1-2, is KAGVTQTPRYLIKTRGQQVTLSCSPISGHRSVSWYQQTPGQGLQFLFEYFSETQRNKGNFPGRFSGRQFSNSRSEMNVSTLELGDSALYLCASSSDRTEGYTFGSGTRLTVV.